These 10 T cell receptor beta chains were all obtained from the same sample, sequenced in a study of shared T cell receptors in the human thymus. Some clones are missing from TCRdb's copy, which holds only in-frame ones; the method was immunoSEQ multiplex PCR. The sample contains hundreds of thousands of clones, 80% to 90% of which appear only once. These data also featured in a second study, about human thymus T cells.

The sequencing sample was made of thymocytes. The receptors stem from a boy in the first two years of life with a congenital heart defect.

This clone was seen just once. This chain uses TRBV19 with TRBJ2-2; no clear D. The V and J ends lost 2 bases and 5 bases respectively, with 6 bases between them. CDR3 length: 13 amino acids. The V gene's germline CDR1 is LNHDA and CDR2 SQIVND (reference sequence). The CDR3 region is CASSIKRTGELFF. Here the CDR3 DNA reads TGTGCCAGTAGTATAAAGAGAACCGGGGAGCTGTTTTTT.

This chain connects TRBV7-2 to TRBJ1-5; the match to TRBD1 covers 9 bases. Trimming took 3 bases from V and 5 from J; bases not matched to a gene: 8. Germline V gives CDR1 SGHTA, CDR2 FQGNSA. The CDR3 has 16 amino acids. The CDR3 protein is CASSFWGQGGDQPQHF. The CDR3 DNA sequence: TGTGCCAGCAGCTTTTGGGGACAGGGTGGTGATCAGCCCCAGCATTTT.

This clone occurred once. This chain uses TRBV5-1 with TRBJ1-3; 7 nucleotides match TRBD1. The CDR3 runs 17 residues. V trimming: 4 bases; J trimming: 0 bases; junction bases outside the gene matches: 10. Germline V gene sequence: CDR1 SGHRS, CDR2 YFSETQ. CDR3 in DNA: TGCGCCAGCAGCGACCGCCCGGGACAGATCTCTGGAAACACCATATATTTT. Its translation is CASSDRPGQISGNTIYF.

The gene calls are TRBV4-1 and TRBJ2-3; TRBD2 matches at 8 bases. J gave up 3 bases and V 0 bases, and 5 bases lay outside the gene matches. This CDR3 has 16 amino acids. Germline-derived CDR1 and CDR2 are MGHRA and YSYEKL. The CDR3 region is CASSQEASGRTDTQYF. Here the CDR3 DNA reads TGCGCCAGCAGCCAAGAAGCCAGCGGGAGAACAGATACGCAGTATTTT.

This clone came up once. This chain uses TRBV28 with TRBJ2-1, with TRBD1 matching over 10 bases. This CDR3 has 15 amino acids. V was clipped by 3 bases and J by 8 bases; unmatched bases: 7. Germline values: CDR1 MDHEN, CDR2 SYDVKM. Written as DNA, the CDR3 is TGTGCCAGCAGTTTTCGACAGGGGGCTGGTCATGAGCAGTTCTTC. Translated, it gives CASSFRQGAGHEQFF.

This rearrangement joins TRBV30 to TRBJ2-1; 11 nucleotides align to TRBD2. The J segment lost 6 bases and the V segment lost 3 bases, leaving 7 bases of the junction unmatched. This CDR3 is built from 15 residues. Germline CDR1 GTSNPN, CDR2 SVGIG (reference sequence). This CDR3 reads CAWSHGTSGSNEQFF. The CDR3 DNA sequence: TGTGCCTGGAGCCACGGGACTAGCGGAAGCAATGAGCAGTTCTTC.

This chain connects TRBV19 to TRBJ1-2; a weak D match, TRBD1 (6 bases). From germline, CDR1 is LNHDA and CDR2 SQIVND (reference sequence). Between the trimmed V and J ends, which lost 3 bases and 4 bases, there was a span of 9 bases. This CDR3 has 13 amino acids. In nucleotides, the CDR3 is TGTGCCAGTAGTATTAGGGGGGGCTATGGCTACACCTTC. It yields the protein CASSIRGGYGYTF.

Only one count was recorded for this clone. The genes are TRBV15 and TRBJ1-4; no clear D. Germline assignment: CDR1 LNHNV and CDR2 YYDKDF (reference sequence). Trimming shortened V by 3 bases and J by 8 bases, and 13 bases separated the two germline ends. This CDR3 has 14 amino acids. This CDR3 reads CATSSTERKEKLFF. The CDR3 DNA reads TGTGCCACCAGCAGTACTGAAAGAAAGGAAAAACTGTTTTTT.

The genes are TRBV11-2 and TRBJ1-3; no clear D. The CDR3 totals 18 residues. Germline assignment: CDR1 SGHAT and CDR2 FQNNGV. V dropped 3 bases and J dropped 0 bases, with 18 bases sitting between them. CDR3 in amino acids: CASSFDHPPGGSGNTIYF. As DNA, the CDR3 is TGTGCCAGCAGCTTCGACCACCCCCCCGGCGGCTCTGGAAACACCATATATTTT.

The V gene is TRBV19, the J gene TRBJ1-2, with D perhaps TRBD1 (6 bases). The V and J ends lost 7 bases and 4 bases respectively, with 16 bases between them. There are 14 residues in the CDR3. CDR1 is LNHDA, CDR2 SQIVND, per germline (reference sequence). CDR3 nucleotides: TGTGCCAGTAAGGCGGACAGAAGCGCCTATGGCTACACCTTC. Residues: CASKADRSAYGYTF.